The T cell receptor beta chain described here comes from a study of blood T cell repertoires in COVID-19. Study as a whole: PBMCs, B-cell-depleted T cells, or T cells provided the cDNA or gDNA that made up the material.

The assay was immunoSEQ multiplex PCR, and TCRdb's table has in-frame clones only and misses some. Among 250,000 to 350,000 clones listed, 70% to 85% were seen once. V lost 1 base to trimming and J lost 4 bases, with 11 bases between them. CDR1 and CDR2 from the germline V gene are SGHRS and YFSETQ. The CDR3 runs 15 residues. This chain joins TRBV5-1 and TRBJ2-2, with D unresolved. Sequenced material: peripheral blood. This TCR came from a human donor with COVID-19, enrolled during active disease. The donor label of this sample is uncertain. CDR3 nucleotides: TGCGCCAGCAGCTTGTTTCGGAGCATCACCGGGGAGCTGTTTTTT. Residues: CASSLFRSITGELFF.